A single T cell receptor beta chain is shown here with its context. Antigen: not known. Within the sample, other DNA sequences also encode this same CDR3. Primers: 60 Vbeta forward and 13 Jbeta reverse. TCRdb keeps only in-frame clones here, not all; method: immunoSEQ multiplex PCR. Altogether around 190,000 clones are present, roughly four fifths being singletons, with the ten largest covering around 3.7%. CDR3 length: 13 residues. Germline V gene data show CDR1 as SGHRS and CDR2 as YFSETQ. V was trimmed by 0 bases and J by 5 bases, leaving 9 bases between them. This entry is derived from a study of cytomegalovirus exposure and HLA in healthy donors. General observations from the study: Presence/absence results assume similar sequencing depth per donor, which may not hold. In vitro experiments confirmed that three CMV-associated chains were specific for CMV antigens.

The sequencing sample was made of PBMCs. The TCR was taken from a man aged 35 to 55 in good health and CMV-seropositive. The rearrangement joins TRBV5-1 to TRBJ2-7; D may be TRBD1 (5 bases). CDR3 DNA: TGCGCCAGCAGCTTGGCTCCAGGGAACGAGCAGTACTTC. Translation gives CASSLAPGNEQYF.